The present T cell receptor (beta chain) was sequenced within a study of shared clonotypes between healthy human individuals. The CDR3 has 16 amino acids. CDR1 and CDR2 (germline): SGHAT, FQDESV (reference sequence). The V gene end was trimmed by 5 bases and the J gene end by 3 bases; junction bases not matched to a gene: 10. Replicate PCRs for sorted subsets used approximately 220 ng DNA; this equaled 25,000 to 30,000 T cell genomes. Profiling relied on immunoSEQ multiplex PCR, and the TCRdb table lists in-frame clones only, not all of them. The top ten clones hold less than 2% of a sample with 600,000 to 800,000 clones, over 55% of them seen once.

Source material: memory CD4+ T cells sorted from blood. Described subset: CD45RA-negative fraction. The chain uses TRBV11-1 and TRBJ2-3, with TRBD2 matching over 8 bases. The sequence was obtained from a woman in her 30s in good health. Here the CDR3 reads CASSLGLARRTDTQYF. The CDR3 region has the DNA TGTGCCAGCAGCCTCGGACTAGCTCGGCGGACAGATACGCAGTATTTT.